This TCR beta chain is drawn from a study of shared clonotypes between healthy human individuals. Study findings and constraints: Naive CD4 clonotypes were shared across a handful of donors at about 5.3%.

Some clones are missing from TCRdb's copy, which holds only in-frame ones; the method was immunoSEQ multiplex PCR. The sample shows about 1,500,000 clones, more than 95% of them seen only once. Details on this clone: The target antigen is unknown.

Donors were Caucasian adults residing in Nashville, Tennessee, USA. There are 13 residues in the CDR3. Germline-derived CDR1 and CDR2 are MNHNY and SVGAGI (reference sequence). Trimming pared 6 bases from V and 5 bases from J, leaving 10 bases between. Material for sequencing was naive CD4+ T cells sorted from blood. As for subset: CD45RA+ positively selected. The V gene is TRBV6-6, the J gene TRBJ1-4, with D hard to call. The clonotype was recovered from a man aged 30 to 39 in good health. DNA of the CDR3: TGTGCCAGCAGCAGCAGGACGAATGAAAAACTGTTTTTT. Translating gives CASSSRTNEKLFF.